These 9 T cell receptor beta chains were sequenced from one sample in a study of blood T cell repertoires in COVID-19. Profiling relied on immunoSEQ multiplex PCR, and the TCRdb table lists in-frame clones only, not all of them. The table has 130,000 or so clones, 70% to 85% seen once. Sequencing was performed on peripheral blood. These receptors all come from an older woman with acute or convalescent COVID-19.

The rearrangement links TRBV30 to TRBJ1-6, with D tentatively TRBD1 (6 bases). Trimming took 4 bases from V and 7 from J, leaving 11 bases between them. The CDR3 contains 13 residues. The V gene's germline CDR1 is GTSNPN and CDR2 SVGIG (reference sequence). The CDR3 DNA reads TGTGCCTGGACCGGGACAATAAATTCACCCCTCCACTTT. It translates to CAWTGTINSPLHF.

The V and J genes are TRBV7-2 and TRBJ1-1, with D maybe TRBD1 (5 bases). In germline, CDR1 is SGHTA, CDR2 FQGNSA. CDR3 length: 14 residues. The V end was cut by 1 base, the J end by 4 bases, with 10 bases between. In DNA, the CDR3 is TGTGCCAGCAGCTTAGGCAGGGAGGGCACTGAAGCTTTCTTT. Translation gives CASSLGREGTEAFF.

The chain recombines TRBV27 with TRBJ1-1; D is undetermined. V lost 5 bases to trimming and J lost 1 base, with 11 bases between them. This CDR3 has 14 residues. Germline loops: CDR1 MNHEY, CDR2 SMNVEV (reference sequence). This CDR3 is CASSLEEKNTEAFF. CDR3 DNA sequence: TGTGCCAGCAGTCTTGAAGAGAAGAACACTGAAGCTTTCTTT.

V gene TRBV3-1 (or the pseudogene TRBV3-2) combines with J gene TRBJ1-1; 8 bases map to TRBD1. Per the germline V gene, CDR1 is LGHDT and CDR2 is YNNKEL (reference sequence). This CDR3 is built from 15 residues. The V and J ends lost 3 bases and 3 bases, in that order; junction bases with no gene match: 6. The CDR3 loop reads CASSQGDRSHTEAFF. The CDR3 DNA is TGTGCCAGCAGCCAGGGGGACAGGAGTCACACTGAAGCTTTCTTT.

The chain recombines TRBV19 with TRBJ2-1; D might be TRBD1 (5 bases). Trimming took 6 bases from V and 7 from J, leaving 13 bases between them. There are 13 residues in the CDR3. Per germline, CDR1 LNHDA and CDR2 SQIVND (reference sequence). The chain's CDR3 is CASRYTGTNEQFF. CDR3 bases: TGTGCCAGTAGATATACAGGTACGAATGAGCAGTTCTTC.

In DNA, the CDR3 is TGTGCCACCAGTCTACGGGGGGAGACCCAGTACTTC. As protein: CATSLRGETQYF. V usage is TRBV15 and J usage is TRBJ2-5; D might be TRBD2 (6 bases). The CDR3 is made up of 12 amino acids. Germline values: CDR1 LNHNV, CDR2 YYDKDF (reference sequence). Trimming left V 6 bases short and J 5 bases short, with 10 bases between.

The genes are TRBV14 and TRBJ2-5; a weak D match, TRBD2 (6 bases). The CDR3 loop spans 14 amino acids. V was pared by 2 bases and J by 2 bases, with 9 bases between. Germline CDR1 is SGHDN and CDR2 is FVKESK. The CDR3 is CASSQRGGQETQYF. DNA for the CDR3: TGTGCCAGCAGCCAAAGAGGAGGGCAAGAGACCCAGTACTTC.

CDR3 nucleotide sequence: TGTGCCAGCAGCCAAGAGGCAGTAAACTATGGCTACACCTTC. Translated: CASSQEAVNYGYTF. The genes are TRBV14 and TRBJ1-2, with no clear D. Germline V CDR1 and CDR2: SGHDN, FVKESK. This CDR3 is built from 14 residues. Trimming pared 0 bases from V and 2 bases from J, leaving 7 bases between.

The chain uses TRBV10-3 and TRBJ2-3; TRBD2 is a possible D gene (5 bases). This CDR3 has 13 residues. Trimming removed 4 bases at V and 1 base at J, with 6 bases between. Germline V lookup: CDR1 ENHRY, CDR2 SYGVKD. In DNA, the CDR3 is TGTGCCATCAGTGGGACTGGCACAGATACGCAGTATTTT. Its protein product is CAISGTGTDTQYF.